What follows is one T cell receptor (beta chain) and its context. Its antigen is not identified. The record originates from a study of OX40 agonist ivuxolimab in advanced cancers. The study's findings and limits: At 0.1 to 3.0 mg/kg, clonal expansion of CD4+ and CD8+ blood T cells had occurred by week 6. Researchers did not determine the expanded peripheral T cells' antigen specificity.

Assay: immunoSEQ multiplex PCR; the TCRdb copy retains only in-frame clones and omits some. The top ten clones hold approximately 7% of a sample with around 53,000 clones, less than 90% of them seen once. Autoimmune disease history or systemic immunosuppression excluded patients. Blood sampling took place at baseline, cycle 4 day 1, and cycle 7 day 1. CDR1 is SGHRS, CDR2 YFSETQ, per germline. Trimming removed 8 bases from V and 0 bases from J, with 12 bases in between. The CDR3 has 14 residues. The receptor's source is an adult with an advanced solid tumor such as melanoma, head and neck, liver or kidney cancer. Source: CD4+ or CD8+ T cells sorted from blood, taken in a trial of the OX40 agonist ivuxolimab. The chain carries TRBV5-1 and TRBJ2-1, with D perhaps TRBD1 or TRBD2 (5 bases each). For the CDR3, the DNA is TGCGCCAGACCTTGTGGGGGCTCCTACAATGAGCAGTTCTTC. Its translation: CARPCGGSYNEQFF.